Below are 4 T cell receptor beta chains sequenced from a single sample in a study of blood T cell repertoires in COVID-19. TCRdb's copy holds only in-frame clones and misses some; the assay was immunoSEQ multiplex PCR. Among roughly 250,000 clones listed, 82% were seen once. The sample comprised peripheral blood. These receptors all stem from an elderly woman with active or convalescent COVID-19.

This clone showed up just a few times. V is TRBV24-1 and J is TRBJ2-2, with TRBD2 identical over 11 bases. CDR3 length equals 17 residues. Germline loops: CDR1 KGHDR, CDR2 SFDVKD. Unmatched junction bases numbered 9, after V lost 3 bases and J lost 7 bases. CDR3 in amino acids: CATSDSRLAGTFGELFF. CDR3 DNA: TGTGCCACCAGTGATAGCAGACTAGCGGGAACGTTCGGGGAGCTGTTTTTT.

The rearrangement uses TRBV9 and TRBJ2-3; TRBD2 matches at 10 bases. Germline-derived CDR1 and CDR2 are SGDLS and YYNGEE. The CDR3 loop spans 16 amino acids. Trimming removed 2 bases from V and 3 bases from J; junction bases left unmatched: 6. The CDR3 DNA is TGTGCCAGCAGCGTCTTGGGACTAGCGAGAACAGATACGCAGTATTTT. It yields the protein CASSVLGLARTDTQYF.

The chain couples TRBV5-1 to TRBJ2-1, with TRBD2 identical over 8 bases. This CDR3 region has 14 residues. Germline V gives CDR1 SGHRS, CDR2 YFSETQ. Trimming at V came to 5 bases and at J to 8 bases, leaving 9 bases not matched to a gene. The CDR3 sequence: CASSSGTSQDEQFF. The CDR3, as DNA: TGCGCCAGCAGTTCCGGGACTAGTCAAGATGAGCAGTTCTTC. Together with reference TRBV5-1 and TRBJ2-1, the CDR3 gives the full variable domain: KAGVTQTPRYLIKTRGQQVTLSCSPISGHRSVSWYQQTPGQGLQFLFEYFSETQRNKGNFPGRFSGRQFSNSRSEMNVSTLELGDSALYLCASSSGTSQDEQFFGPGTRLTVL.

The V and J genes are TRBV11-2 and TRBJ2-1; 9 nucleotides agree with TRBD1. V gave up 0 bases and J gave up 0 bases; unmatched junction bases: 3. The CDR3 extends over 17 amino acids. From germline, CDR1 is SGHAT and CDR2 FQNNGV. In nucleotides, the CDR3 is TGTGCCAGCAGCTTAGATGGGACAGGGAGCTCCTACAATGAGCAGTTCTTC. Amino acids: CASSLDGTGSSYNEQFF. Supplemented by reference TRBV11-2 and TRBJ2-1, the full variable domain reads EAGVAQSPRYKIIEKRQSVAFWCNPISGHATLYWYQQILGQGPKLLIQFQNNGVVDDSQLPKDRFSAERLKGVDSTLKIQPAKLEDSAVYLCASSLDGTGSSYNEQFFGPGTRLTVL.